This note documents a single T cell receptor (beta chain) sequence. This clone was counted between two and nine times. The antigen it binds to is not known. No clone much larger than this one lies a single base away; base qualities are absent. The same CDR3 is also encoded by other DNA sequences in this sample. The sample comes from a study of cytomegalovirus exposure and HLA in healthy donors (dated by TCRdb to the late 2010s). For context, the study as a whole: A later analysis indicated that the roughly 130 validation repertoires were generated on the platform also employed for the 650 to 850 repertoires of the first cohort. The study aimed to test whether cataloging public T cell receptors could reveal signatures of past pathogen exposure. Besides the first cohort of more than 650 subjects, a separate validation cohort made up of around 120 different subjects was used. The study combined high-throughput TCR immunosequencing, statistical association of individual TCRs with disease status, and machine learning to predict cytomegalovirus infection status.

CDR3 length: 11 amino acids, cysteine to phenylalanine. Just the 33-base CDR3 DNA is kept, in frame starting at base 1. From a lookup of the germline V gene, CDR1 and CDR2 are SNHLY and FYNNEI. V is reduced by 8 bases and J by 3 bases, leaving a spacing of 7 bases between them. Results the study describes overall, beyond this receptor: It was suggested by the authors that the approach could potentially be generalized to other disease states and immunological phenotypes. A few of the identified cytomegalovirus-associated TCR beta chains were confirmed in vitro to be specific for cytomegalovirus antigens. In the study, about 150 TCR beta chains were listed as associated with cytomegalovirus. While some public TCRs were present in many individuals, most TCR sequences turned up only very rarely across donors. Subsequent analysis determined that TCRs grouped into clusters in the first cohort also showed a tendency toward co-occurrence across the 120 validation repertoires, and approximately 93% of cluster scores exceeded 0. The classifier was reported to diagnose cytomegalovirus status with high specificity and sensitivity in both the original and validation cohorts. The validation cohort had no HLA typing available for a later analysis, so co-occurrence within that cohort was assessed over all 120 or so repertoires.

Separate from the approximately 700-subject first cohort, the validation cohort of about 120 subjects was the group to which the donors belonged. Receptor amplification or capture employed the immunoSEQ multiplex PCR assay. Per the original workflow: To diagnose cytomegalovirus status from the catalog of TCR beta chain sequences, a statistical classification framework was built. Imported from immuneACCESS, the table was reduced by TCRdb to in-frame sequences with V and J called. These copies leave out some clones; in studies compared against another copy, an unresolved V gene accounts for under half, and the cause of the remainder is not known. V, J and clone size derive from that table, while D and trimming were established from the DNA sequence. In all, the sample holds nearly 200,000 clones, and 80% to 90% of those were seen once. Jointly, the top ten make up 13% of the sample.

This clonotype originated in a woman aged 25 to 39 in good health and CMV-seropositive. The specimen sequenced was PBMCs. The V and J genes are TRBV2 and TRBJ1-2; the D gene remains uncertain. The CDR3 reads CASGRDYGYTF. The DNA sequence follows: TGTGCCAGCGGGCGGGACTATGGCTACACCTTC.